This T cell receptor (beta chain) was sequenced during a study of beta chain features in type 1 diabetes. The CDR3 loop spans 12 amino acids. Study observations and caveats: People with Type 1 diabetes carried modestly yet significantly shorter TCRB CDR3s in all four CD4+ subsets. For type 1 diabetes patients, VDJ junctions showed fewer insertions and more deletions.

There are a few counts of this clone. The antigen is unknown. Expressed TCRB transcripts were sequenced after all isolated RNA was converted to cDNA. TCRdb keeps only in-frame clones here, not all; method: immunoSEQ multiplex PCR. The sample has 200,000 to 300,000 clones; 11% are singletons. The sequence was collected from a man younger than 45 with type 1 diabetes. V and J are TRBV21-1 and TRBJ1-6; the D call in the table, TRBD1, was not verified against the DNA. TRBV21-1 is labeled a pseudogene. The sequencing input was naive CD4+ T cells from blood. CDR3 nucleotide sequence: TGTGCCAGCAGCACATATAATTCACCCCTCCACTTT. As protein: CASSTYNSPLHF.